This T cell receptor beta chain was sequenced in a study of control samples from healthy donors and cancer patients. With regard to this clone: The junction differs from germline at one of its ends, possibly a read error.

Germline CDR1 reads KGHDR; CDR2 reads SFDVKD. The CDR3 is made up of 12 amino acids. Only in-frame clones appear in the TCRdb table, and some are missing; sequencing was by immunoSEQ multiplex PCR. Of about 150,000 clones listed, about nine tenths are singletons. The gene calls are TRBV24-1 and TRBJ2-3; D tentatively reads TRBD1 or TRBD2 (5 bases each). Sample: blood. The sequence derives from a man aged 30 to 45 in good health. The CDR3 spells CATSDPGTAVNF. The CDR3 DNA sequence: TGTGCCACCAGTGATCCCGGGACCGCCGTGAATTTT.